This T cell receptor (beta chain) was observed in a study of blood T cell repertoires in COVID-19. Whole-study context: In each case, the material was cDNA or gDNA derived from T cells, B-cell-depleted T cells, or PBMCs.

V dropped 2 bases and J dropped 6 bases, with 10 bases sitting between them. This CDR3 is built from 13 residues. Germline V CDR1 and CDR2: MNHEY, SMNVEV (reference sequence). The table came from immunoSEQ multiplex PCR; TCRdb's copy has only in-frame clones and leaves some out. The sample records about 220,000 clones, 80% to 85% being singletons. The chain couples TRBV27 to TRBJ1-1; D not resolved. This sequence originates from a man in his thirties or forties with active or convalescent COVID-19. Sequencing used peripheral blood. The CDR3 here is CASSLKSRAEAFF. CDR3 in DNA: TGTGCCAGCAGTTTAAAGTCGAGGGCTGAAGCTTTCTTT.